These 4 T cell receptor beta chains were sequenced from one sample in a study of T cells after yellow fever vaccination. TCRdb used MiXCR to reprocess the 5' RACE reads, holding one entry per CDR3 protein. The data show over 300,000 distinct CDR3 sequences, with roughly 3.5% seen just once and about 25% held by the top ten. The sample consisted of PBMCs, taken on the day of the yellow fever booster vaccination. The source of these receptors is a young man who received the YFV17D yellow fever vaccine.

This clonotype showed up many times. This chain joins TRBV15 and TRBJ2-5, with a possible D match to TRBD1 (6 bases). This CDR3 is 14 amino acids long. Between the trimmed V and J ends, which lost 0 bases and 5 bases, there was a span of 10 bases. Germline CDR1 reads LNHNV; CDR2 reads YYDKDF (reference sequence). CDR3 DNA sequence: TGTGCCACCAGCAGAGACAGGGGAGAGGAGACCCAGTACTTC. It specifies CATSRDRGEETQYF.

The genes are TRBV5-4 and TRBJ2-5, with D unclear. The ends were cut back, 1 base at V and 8 bases at J, with 12 bases in the middle. CDR3 size: 13 residues. Per the germline V gene, CDR1 is SGHNT and CDR2 is YYREEE (reference sequence). CDR3 region: CASSLNTKYTQYF. CDR3 DNA: TGTGCCAGCAGCTTGAATACCAAGTATACCCAGTACTTC.

This clonotype was seen a few times. This chain connects TRBV5-1 to TRBJ1-4; maybe TRBD1 (6 bases). This CDR3 is built from 14 residues. Germline V CDR1 and CDR2: SGHRS, YFSETQ. Trimming shortened V by 4 bases and J by 6 bases, and 13 bases separated the two germline ends. Here the CDR3 DNA reads TGCGCCAGCAGCCCAGGGGCAGAAGATGAAAAACTGTTTTTT. This codes for CASSPGAEDEKLFF.

This clonotype was counted a few times. V is TRBV18 and J is TRBJ1-1; no reliable D call. V lost 1 base to trimming and J lost 8 bases, with 8 bases between them. Germline V lookup: CDR1 KGHSH, CDR2 LQKENI. CDR3 length: 12 residues. CDR3 sequence: CASSPLASEAFF. CDR3 coding DNA: TGTGCCAGCTCACCACTGGCCAGCGAAGCTTTCTTT.